This T cell receptor beta chain was identified in a study of blood T cell repertoires in COVID-19. This table comes from immunoSEQ multiplex PCR, and its TCRdb copy is limited to in-frame clones, with some not included. The sample lists approximately 390,000 clones, approximately 91% occurring once. Germline values: CDR1 MGHRA, CDR2 YSYEKL. The ends were cut back, 0 bases at V and 5 bases at J, with 10 bases in the middle. CDR3 length: 14 residues. The study drew participants aged about 18 to 95 years from roughly 25 US areas. This receptor was taken from a woman aged 40 to 49 with acute COVID-19. V and J are TRBV4-1 and TRBJ1-1, with D possibly being TRBD1 (5 bases). Sample: PBMCs or T cells enriched from blood (not recorded which). DNA of the CDR3: TGCGCCAGCAGCCAAGAAAGGGGCCGGACTGAAGCTTTCTTT. It translates to CASSQERGRTEAFF.